The T cell receptor (beta chain) under discussion was sequenced for a study of T cell responses to AZD1222 COVID-19 vaccine. In the study overall: Pooled samples include second doses given at about 4 or 12 weeks. General study results and limits: Spike-specific TCR breadth rose after two AZD1222 doses, and depth rose as well. Seropositive status at baseline applied to only five to seven AZD1222 recipients. The donor cohort was predominantly white British with a female majority, and clonal diversity may have been underestimated.

This CDR3 has 13 amino acids. Trimming stripped 4 bases from V and 4 bases from J, with 10 bases between. Germline CDR1 LNHDA, CDR2 SQIVND (reference sequence). Only in-frame clones appear in the TCRdb table, and some are missing; sequencing was by immunoSEQ multiplex PCR. The sample records approximately 190,000 clones, around 94% being singletons. Concerning this clone: Its target is not known.

Sequenced material: peripheral blood, taken on day 0 of AZD1222 vaccination. This receptor was obtained from an adult in good health. This sequence joins TRBV19 and TRBJ1-2; maybe TRBD1 (5 bases). The DNA of the CDR3 is TGTGCCAGTAGTACGGGACGGATCTATGGCTACACCTTC. It encodes CASSTGRIYGYTF.